This TCR beta chain was retrieved from a study of T cells in Graves' hyperthyroidism and ophthalmopathy. Study as a whole: Before treatment of any kind, peripheral blood was taken at initial diagnosis. Whole-study results and caveats: With a median lead of approximately 6 months before onset, the model predicted ophthalmopathy. The majority of expanded thyroid clonotypes above 0.001 also appeared in blood. Ophthalmopathy could be told apart from stable hyperthyroidism with a 13 V-J model.

It was RNA transcripts that yielded the amplified TCR beta CDR3 regions. RT-PCR in the first round (using the HTBI primer set) targeted the TCR CDR3. TCRdb redid the calling of the multiplex PCR reads with MiXCR, one entry per CDR3 protein. The sample consists of fewer than 350,000 distinct CDR3 sequences, 15% to 20% of them appearing once. The germline V gene has CDR1 WNHNN and CDR2 SYGVQD (reference sequence). This CDR3 region has 19 residues. With V trimmed by 0 bases and J by 0 bases, 10 bases remained unmatched. This clonotype appeared many times. Its antigen is as yet unknown. The specimen sequenced was blood. This clonotype was obtained from a woman aged 40 to 50 with Graves' ophthalmopathy. This chain connects TRBV10-1 to TRBJ2-4; 8 positions agree with TRBD2. In DNA form, the CDR3 reads TGCGCCAGCAGTGAGTCTATTGGTAGCGGGAATCTAGCCAAAAACATTCAGTACTTC. It yields the protein CASSESIGSGNLAKNIQYF.